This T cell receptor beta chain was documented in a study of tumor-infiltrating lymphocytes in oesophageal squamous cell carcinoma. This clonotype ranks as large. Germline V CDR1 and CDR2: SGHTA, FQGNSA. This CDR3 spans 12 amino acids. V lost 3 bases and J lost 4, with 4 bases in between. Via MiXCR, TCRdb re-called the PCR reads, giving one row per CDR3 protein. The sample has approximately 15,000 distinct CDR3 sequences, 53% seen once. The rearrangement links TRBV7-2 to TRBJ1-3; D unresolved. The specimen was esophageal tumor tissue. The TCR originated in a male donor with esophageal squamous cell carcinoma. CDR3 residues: CASSFPGNTIYF. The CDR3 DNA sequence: TGTGCCAGCAGCTTTCCCGGAAACACCATATATTTT.